This T cell receptor beta chain was captured by sequencing in a study of T-cell reconstitution after alpha-beta-depleted transplantation in children. General study findings and limits: Reports say that about two months after transplant, the alpha-beta T cells came out of several hundred graft clones that had expanded. At the one-year point after transplant, T-cell counts and TCRbeta diversity were found to come mostly from T cells that had been newly produced. Where some patients showed high TCRbeta diversity at day 60, it came from recipient T cells and thymic progenitors that had survived.

This clonotype has at least ten counts. Its antigen is unidentified. Unique molecular identifiers were used to barcode this TCRbeta library. TCRdb passed the PCR reads through MiXCR, listing each CDR3 protein once. Of approximately 34,000 distinct CDR3 sequences detected, around 6.6% appear once; the ten largest clones hold 20% to 30%. Per germline, CDR1 SGHVS and CDR2 FQNEAQ. This CDR3 has 16 residues. Trimming pared 5 bases from V and 3 bases from J, leaving 19 bases between. Specimen: peripheral blood, collected 60 days after TCRalphabeta/CD19-depleted stem cell transplant. The chain joins TRBV7-8 to TRBJ2-5; D is uncertain. This receptor was identified in a child younger than two who had a stem cell transplant for acute myeloid leukemia, so the T cells may come from the graft donor. CDR3 amino acids: CASSPTGPIWEETQYF. The CDR3 DNA follows: TGTGCCAGCAGCCCCACGGGCCCGATTTGGGAAGAGACCCAGTACTTC.